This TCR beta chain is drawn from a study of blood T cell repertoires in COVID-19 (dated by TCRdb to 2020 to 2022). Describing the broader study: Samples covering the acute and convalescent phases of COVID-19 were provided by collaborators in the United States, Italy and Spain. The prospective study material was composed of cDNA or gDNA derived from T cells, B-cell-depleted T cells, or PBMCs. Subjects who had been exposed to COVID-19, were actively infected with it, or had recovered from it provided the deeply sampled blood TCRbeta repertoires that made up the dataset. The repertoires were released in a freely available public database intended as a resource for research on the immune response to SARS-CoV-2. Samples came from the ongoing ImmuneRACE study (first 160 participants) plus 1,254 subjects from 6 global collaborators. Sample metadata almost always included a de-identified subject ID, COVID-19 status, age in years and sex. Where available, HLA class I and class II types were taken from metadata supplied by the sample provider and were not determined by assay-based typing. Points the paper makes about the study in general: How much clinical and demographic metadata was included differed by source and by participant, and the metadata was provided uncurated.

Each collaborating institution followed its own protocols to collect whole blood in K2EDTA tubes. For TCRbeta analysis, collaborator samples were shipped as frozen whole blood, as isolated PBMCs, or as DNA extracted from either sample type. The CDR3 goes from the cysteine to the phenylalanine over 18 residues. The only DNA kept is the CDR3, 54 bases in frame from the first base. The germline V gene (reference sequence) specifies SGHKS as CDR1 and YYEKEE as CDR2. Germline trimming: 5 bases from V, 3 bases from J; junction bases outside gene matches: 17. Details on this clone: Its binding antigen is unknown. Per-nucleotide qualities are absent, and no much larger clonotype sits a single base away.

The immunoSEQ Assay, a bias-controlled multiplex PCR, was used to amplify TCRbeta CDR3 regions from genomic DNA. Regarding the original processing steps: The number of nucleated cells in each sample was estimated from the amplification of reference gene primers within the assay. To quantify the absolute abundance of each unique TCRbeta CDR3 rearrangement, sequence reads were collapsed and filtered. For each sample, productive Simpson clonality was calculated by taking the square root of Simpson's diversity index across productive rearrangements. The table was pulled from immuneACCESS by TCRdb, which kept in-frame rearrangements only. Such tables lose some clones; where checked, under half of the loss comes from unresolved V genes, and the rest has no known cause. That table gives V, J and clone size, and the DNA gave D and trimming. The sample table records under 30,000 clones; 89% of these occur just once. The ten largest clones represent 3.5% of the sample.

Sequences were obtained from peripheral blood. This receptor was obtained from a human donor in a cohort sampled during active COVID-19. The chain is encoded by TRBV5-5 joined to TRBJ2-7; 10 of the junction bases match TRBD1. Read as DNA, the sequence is TGTGCCAGCAGTAAATCCGGGACAGGGGTAAATCCAAACTACGAGCAGTACTTC. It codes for CASSKSGTGVNPNYEQYF.